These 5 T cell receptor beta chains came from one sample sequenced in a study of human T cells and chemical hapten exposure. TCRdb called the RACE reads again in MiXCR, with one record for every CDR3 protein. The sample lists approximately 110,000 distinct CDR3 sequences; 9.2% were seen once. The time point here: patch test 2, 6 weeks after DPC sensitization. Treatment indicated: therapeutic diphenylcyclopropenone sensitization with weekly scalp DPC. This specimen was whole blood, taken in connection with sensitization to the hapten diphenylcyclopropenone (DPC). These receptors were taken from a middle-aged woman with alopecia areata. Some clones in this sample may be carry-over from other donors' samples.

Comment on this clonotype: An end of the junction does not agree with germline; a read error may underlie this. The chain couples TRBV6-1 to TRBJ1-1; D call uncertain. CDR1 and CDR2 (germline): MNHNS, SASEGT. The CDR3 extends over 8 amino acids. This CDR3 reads CASSTSRF. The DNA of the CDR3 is TGTGCCAGCAGCACGTCTAGATTT.

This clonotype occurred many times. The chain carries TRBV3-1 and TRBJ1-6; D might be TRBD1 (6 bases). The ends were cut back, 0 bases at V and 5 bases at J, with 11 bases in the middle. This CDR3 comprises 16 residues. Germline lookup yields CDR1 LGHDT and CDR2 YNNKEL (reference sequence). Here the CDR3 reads CASSQEGQIDNSPLHF. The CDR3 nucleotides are TGTGCCAGCAGCCAAGAAGGACAGATAGATAATTCACCCCTCCACTTT.

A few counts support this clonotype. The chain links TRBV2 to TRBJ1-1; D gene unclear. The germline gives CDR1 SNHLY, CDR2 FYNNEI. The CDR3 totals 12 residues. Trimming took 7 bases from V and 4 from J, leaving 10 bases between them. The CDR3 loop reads CASTWGFTEAFF. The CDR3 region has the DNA TGTGCCAGCACGTGGGGATTCACTGAAGCTTTCTTT.

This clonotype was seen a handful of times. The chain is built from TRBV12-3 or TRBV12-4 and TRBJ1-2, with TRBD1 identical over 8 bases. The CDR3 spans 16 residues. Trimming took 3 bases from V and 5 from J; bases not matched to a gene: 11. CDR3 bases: TGTGCCAGCAGTTTTGCCGACAGGGGCGGAGAATATGGCTACACCTTC. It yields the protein CASSFADRGGEYGYTF.

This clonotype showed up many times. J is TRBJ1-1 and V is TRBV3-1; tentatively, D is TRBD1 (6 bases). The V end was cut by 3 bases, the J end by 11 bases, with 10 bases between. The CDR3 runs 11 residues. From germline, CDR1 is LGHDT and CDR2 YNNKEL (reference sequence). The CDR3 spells CASSHQGWAFF. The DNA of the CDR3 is TGTGCCAGCAGCCACCAGGGGTGGGCTTTCTTT.